This record concerns one TCR beta chain sequence. This CDR3 spans 14 amino acids. Trimming took off 7 bases at V and 0 bases at J, with 10 bases between the two ends. CDR1 and CDR2 from the germline V gene are ENHRY and SYGVKD. This entry belongs to a study of blood T cell repertoires in COVID-19. Study-wide context: COVID-19 samples, acute and convalescent, were from the United States, Italy and Spain. PBMCs, B-cell-depleted T cells, or T cells provided the cDNA or gDNA that made up the material.

Per the study methods: Cell counts per sample came from amplifying reference gene primers. Profiled with immunoSEQ multiplex PCR; TCRdb holds only in-frame clones, not every one. V and J calls and clone size are given by that table; D and trimming were obtained from the DNA. The sample carries some 400,000 clones, approximately 89% recorded once. While infection was still active, Seattle patients were enrolled and then followed longitudinally. Sample: peripheral blood. The source is a woman aged 25 to 39 with COVID-19, enrolled during active disease. V is TRBV10-3 and J is TRBJ1-3, with D unclear. The CDR3: CAIKEISSGNTIYF. The CDR3 DNA is TGTGCCATCAAGGAGATCAGCTCTGGAAACACCATATATTTT.